This T cell receptor (beta chain) comes out of a study of control samples from healthy donors and cancer patients. This clone was found once. Germline trimming cut 5 bases from V and 7 bases from J; bases unmatched to any gene: 2. The germline V gene has CDR1 KGHSH and CDR2 LQKENI. This CDR3 region has 14 residues. Measured with immunoSEQ multiplex PCR; TCRdb has only the in-frame clones, and not every one. The repertoire includes some 140,000 clones, around 85% of them detected once, and roughly 9% sits in the top ten. This receptor was identified in a woman between 25 and 40 years old in good health. The sequenced sample consisted of blood. The V gene is TRBV18, the J gene TRBJ1-6; TRBD1 matches at 10 bases. The CDR3 is CASSGQGGNSPLHF. CDR3 bases: TGTGCCAGCTCAGGACAGGGGGGCAATTCACCCCTCCACTTT. The whole variable domain, filled in from reference TRBV18 and TRBJ1-6, reads NAGVMQNPRHLVRRRGQEARLRCSPMKGHSHVYWYRQLPEEGLKFMVYLQKENIIDESGMPKERFSAEFPKEGPSILRIQQVVRGDSAAYFCASSGQGGNSPLHFGNGTRLTVT.